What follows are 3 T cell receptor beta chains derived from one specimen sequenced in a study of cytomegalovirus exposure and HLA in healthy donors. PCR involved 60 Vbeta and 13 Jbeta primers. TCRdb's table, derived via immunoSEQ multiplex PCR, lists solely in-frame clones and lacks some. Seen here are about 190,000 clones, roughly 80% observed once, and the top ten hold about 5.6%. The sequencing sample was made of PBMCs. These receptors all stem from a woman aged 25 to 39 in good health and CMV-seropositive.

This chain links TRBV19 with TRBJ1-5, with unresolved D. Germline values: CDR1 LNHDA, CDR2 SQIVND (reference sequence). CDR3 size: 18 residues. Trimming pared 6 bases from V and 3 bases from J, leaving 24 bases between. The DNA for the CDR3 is TGTGCCAGTAGAAACCTTAAAGTAGGGAGAGGTTACAATCAGCCCCAGCATTTT. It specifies CASRNLKVGRGYNQPQHF. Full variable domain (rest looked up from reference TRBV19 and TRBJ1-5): DGGITQSPKYLFRKEGQNVTLSCEQNLNHDAMYWYRQDPGQGLRLIYYSQIVNDFQKGDIAEGYSVSREKKESFPLTVTSAQKNPTAFYLCASRNLKVGRGYNQPQHFGDGTRLSIL.

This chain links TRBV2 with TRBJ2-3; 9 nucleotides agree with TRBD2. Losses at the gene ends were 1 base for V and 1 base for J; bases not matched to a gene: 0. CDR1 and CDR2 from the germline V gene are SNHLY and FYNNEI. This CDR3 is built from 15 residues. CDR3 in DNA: TGTGCCAGCAGTGAAGGGACTAGCGGCACAGATACGCAGTATTTT. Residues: CASSEGTSGTDTQYF. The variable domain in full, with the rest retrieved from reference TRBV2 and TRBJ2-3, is EPEVTQTPSHQVTQMGQEVILRCVPISNHLYFYWYRQILGQKVEFLVSFYNNEISEKSEIFDDQFSVERPDGSNFTLKIRSTKLEDSAMYFCASSEGTSGTDTQYFGPGTRLTVL.

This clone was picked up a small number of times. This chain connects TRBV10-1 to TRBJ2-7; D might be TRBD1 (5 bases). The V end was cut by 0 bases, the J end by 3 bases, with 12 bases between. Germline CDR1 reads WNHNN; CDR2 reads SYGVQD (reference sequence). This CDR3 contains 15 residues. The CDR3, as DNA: TGCGCCAGCAGTGAGTCGGTGGGGCCGTTCTACGAGCAGTACTTC. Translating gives CASSESVGPFYEQYF.